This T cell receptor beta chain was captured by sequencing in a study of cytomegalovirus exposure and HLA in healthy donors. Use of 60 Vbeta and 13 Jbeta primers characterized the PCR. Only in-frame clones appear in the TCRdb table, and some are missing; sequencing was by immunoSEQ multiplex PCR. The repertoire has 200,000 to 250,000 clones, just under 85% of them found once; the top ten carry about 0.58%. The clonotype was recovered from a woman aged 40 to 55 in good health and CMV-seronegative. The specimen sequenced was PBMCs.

This CDR3 is CASSEGGGANYGYTF. In DNA form, the CDR3 reads TGTGCCAGCAGCGAAGGAGGGGGCGCAAACTATGGCTACACCTTC. The chain recombines TRBV5-4 with TRBJ1-2; 7 positions match TRBD1. The CDR3 contains 15 residues. V was pared by 4 bases and J by 2 bases, with 8 bases of the junction left unmatched. Germline V gene data show CDR1 as SGHNT and CDR2 as YYREEE (reference sequence).